What follows are 8 T cell receptor beta chains derived from one specimen sequenced in a study of monozygotic twins with cystic fibrosis. Sequenced by immunoSEQ multiplex PCR; TCRdb stores in-frame clones only, minus some. The sample has 25,000 to 35,000 clones; roughly 80% are singletons. The sample taken for sequencing was blood. Receptors were obtained from a girl aged 2 to 10 with cystic fibrosis.

This clone was seen only a few times. This rearrangement joins TRBV5-4 to TRBJ1-3; 9 nucleotides match TRBD1. The CDR3 length is 16 residues. V gave up 0 bases and J gave up 3 bases; unmatched junction bases: 4. In germline, CDR1 is SGHNT, CDR2 YYREEE (reference sequence). The CDR3 region has the DNA TGTGCCAGCAGCTTGGCCGGGACAGGGCATGGAAACACCATATATTTT. Residues: CASSLAGTGHGNTIYF. The entire variable domain, with the rest obtained from reference TRBV5-4 and TRBJ1-3, is as follows: ETGVTQSPTHLIKTRGQQVTLRCSSQSGHNTVSWYQQALGQGPQFIFQYYREEENGRGNFPPRFSGLQFPNYSSELNVNALELDDSALYLCASSLAGTGHGNTIYFGEGSWLTVV.

DNA for the CDR3: TGTGCCAGCAGCCCGGACAGGGGCGGCAATCAGCCCCAGCATTTT. The encoded protein is CASSPDRGGNQPQHF. This chain links TRBV7-8 with TRBJ1-5; 9 nucleotides match TRBD1. The CDR3 sequence is 15 residues long. V shed 5 bases and J 2 bases; nucleotides not matched to a gene: 4. The germline CDR1 and CDR2 sequences are SGHVS and FQNEAQ. Full variable domain (outside the CDR3, taken from reference TRBV7-8 and TRBJ1-5): GAGVSQSPRYKVAKRGQDVALRCDPISGHVSLFWYQQALGQGPEFLTYFQNEAQLDKSGLPSDRFFAERPEGSVSTLKIQRTQQEDSAVYLCASSPDRGGNQPQHFGDGTRLSIL.

The rearrangement joins TRBV28 to TRBJ1-2; D is uncertain. This CDR3 region has 13 residues. The ends were cut back, 6 bases at V and 0 bases at J, with 8 bases in the middle. CDR1 is MDHEN, CDR2 SYDVKM, per germline. Written as DNA, the CDR3 is TGTGCCAGCAGAGGGCAGCCTAACTATGGCTACACCTTC. Residues: CASRGQPNYGYTF.

Here the CDR3 reads CASTRGTENEKLFF. The CDR3 coding sequence is TGTGCCAGCACGAGAGGGACGGAAAATGAAAAACTGTTTTTT. This sequence joins TRBV13 and TRBJ1-4; D perhaps matches TRBD1 (5 bases). Trimming stripped 7 bases from V and 5 bases from J, with 14 bases between. There are 14 residues in the CDR3. Germline CDR1 PRHDT, CDR2 FYEKMQ (reference sequence).

As for this clone: Mismatch with germline at one junction end may stem from a read error. This sample also contains other DNA sequences that code for the same CDR3. The chain is built from TRBV2 and TRBJ1-1; a weak D match, TRBD1 (5 bases). Per germline, CDR1 SNHLY and CDR2 FYNNEI. CDR3 length: 13 residues. CDR3 nucleotides: TGTGCCAGCAACCCTGAGTGGGGCACTGAAGCCTTCTTT. Its translation: CASNPEWGTEAFF.

The chain recombines TRBV29-1 with TRBJ2-3; 10 nucleotides match TRBD2. V lost 7 bases and J lost 10; bases outside the gene matches: 17. Germline CDR1 reads SQVTM; CDR2 reads ANQGSEA. The CDR3 has 15 residues. This CDR3 is CSGITSGRAGESQYF. CDR3 nucleotides: TGCAGCGGGATAACCAGCGGGAGGGCGGGGGAGTCGCAGTATTTT.

In its sample, this clone was seen once. V and J are TRBV4-2 and TRBJ2-1, with D tentatively TRBD1 (6 bases). Germline CDR1 LGHNA, CDR2 YNFKEQ. This CDR3 is built from 13 residues. The ends were cut back, 4 bases at V and 10 bases at J, with 14 bases in the middle. DNA of the CDR3: TGTGCCAGCAGCCTTACCGGGACACCCGAGCAGTTCTTC. As protein: CASSLTGTPEQFF.

V gene TRBV5-6 combines with J gene TRBJ2-1, with TRBD2 as a possible D gene (7 bases). This CDR3 has 13 residues. The germline CDR1 and CDR2 sequences are SGHDT and YYEEEE. The V and J ends lost 4 bases and 9 bases respectively, with 14 bases between them. The CDR3 loop is CASSVGGAVEQFF. The CDR3 DNA is TGTGCCAGCAGCGTTGGGGGGGCGGTTGAGCAGTTCTTC. Full variable domain (rest looked up from reference TRBV5-6 and TRBJ2-1): DAGVTQSPTHLIKTRGQQVTLRCSPKSGHDTVSWYQQALGQGPQFIFQYYEEEERQRGNFPDRFSGHQFPNYSSELNVNALLLGDSALYLCASSVGGAVEQFFGPGTRLTVL.